The source of this T cell receptor (beta chain) is a study of blood T cells in healthy people across ages. Primed by a sample-barcoded 5' primer and a J-beta primer mix, a second PCR proceeded for 7 to 11 cycles. TCRdb itself ran the 5' RACE reads through MiXCR, one entry per CDR3 protein. The profile shows over 700,000 distinct CDR3 sequences, 20% to 25% of them singletons. Germline CDR1 and CDR2: LGHNA and YSLEER. The CDR3 spans 14 residues. In addition, the sample was reused for a study of T cells of mothers and their children.

The chain couples TRBV4-3 to TRBJ2-5; weak D call: TRBD2 (6 bases). The tail of the sequence fits TRBJ2-1 better, so the J call may be wrong. What was sequenced was blood. The TCR sequence derives from a boy younger than 18 in good health. This chain's CDR3 is CASSHNKEGHEQFF. DNA for the CDR3: TGCGCCAGCAGCCACAATAAGGAGGGCCATGAGCAGTTCTTC.